This TCR beta chain emerged from a study of T cell responses to AZD1222 COVID-19 vaccine. Overall study findings and caveats: Seropositivity was recorded at baseline in only five to seven AZD1222 recipients.

Clones were read by immunoSEQ multiplex PCR, and TCRdb kept only the in-frame ones, dropping some. The table has approximately 160,000 clones, approximately 93% seen once. Comments on this clone: Antigen: not known.

The ends were cut back, 2 bases at V and 13 bases at J, with 6 bases in the middle. The CDR3 contains 10 residues. Germline V gene sequence: CDR1 DFQATT, CDR2 SNEGSKA (reference sequence). The clonotype was recovered from an adult in good health. Material: peripheral blood, obtained on day 0 of AZD1222 vaccination. The rearrangement links TRBV20-1 to TRBJ1-6; TRBD1 might be the D (5 bases). CDR3 loop: CSARQGPLHF. CDR3 nucleotides: TGCAGTGCTAGACAGGGTCCCCTCCACTTT.